The text below deals with one T cell receptor (beta chain). This specimen belongs to a study of cytomegalovirus exposure and HLA in healthy donors. PCR used 60 Vbeta primers and 13 Jbeta primers. Measured with immunoSEQ multiplex PCR; TCRdb has only the in-frame clones, and not every one. The data show about 150,000 clones, with about 80% seen just once and roughly 13% held by the top ten. The germline gives CDR1 SGHAT, CDR2 FQNNGV. The V end was cut by 1 base, the J end by 5 bases, with 6 bases between. This CDR3 comprises 12 residues. The origin of this receptor is a man younger than 40 in good health and CMV-seropositive. The chain joins TRBV11-2 to TRBJ2-7; the D is unclear. Sequencing was carried out using PBMCs. The CDR3 region is CASSLVVHEQYF. DNA of the CDR3: TGTGCCAGCAGCTTAGTAGTCCACGAGCAGTACTTC.